These 13 T cell receptor beta chains were sequenced from one sample in a study of OX40 agonist ivuxolimab in advanced cancers. Repertoires were generated with immunoSEQ multiplex PCR, while TCRdb's copy carries only in-frame clones and drops some. The sample records some 110,000 clones, roughly 92% being singletons. The sample consisted of CD4+ or CD8+ T cells sorted from blood, taken in a trial of the OX40 agonist ivuxolimab. The receptors derive from an adult with an advanced solid tumor such as melanoma, head and neck, liver or kidney cancer.

The chain uses TRBV11-1 and TRBJ2-7; TRBD2 matches at 12 bases. Germline lookup yields CDR1 SGHAT and CDR2 FQDESV (reference sequence). This CDR3 is built from 14 residues. V was clipped by 1 base and J by 9 bases; unmatched bases: 4. The CDR3 sequence: CASSLVLAGGVQYF. CDR3 DNA sequence: TGTGCCAGCAGCTTAGTGCTAGCGGGAGGGGTGCAGTACTTC.

The chain uses TRBV5-1 and TRBJ2-5; TRBD1 matches at 7 bases. With 6 bases clipped from V and 1 base from J, the junction kept 3 bases outside the gene matches. This CDR3 is 13 amino acids long. Germline V lookup: CDR1 SGHRS, CDR2 YFSETQ. In DNA, the CDR3 is TGCGCCAGCAACTGGGACAGCCAAGAGACCCAGTACTTC. It yields the protein CASNWDSQETQYF.

The chain combines TRBV5-1 with TRBJ2-1; D uncertain. The V and J ends lost 4 bases and 0 bases respectively, with 14 bases between them. The CDR3 spans 16 residues. CDR1 SGHRS and CDR2 YFSETQ come from the germline V gene. CDR3 nucleotide sequence: TGCGCCAGCAGCCCGGACGCTCCTAGCTCCTACAATGAGCAGTTCTTC. Its protein is CASSPDAPSSYNEQFF.

The chain recombines TRBV10-3 with TRBJ1-1; D is uncertain. From germline, CDR1 is ENHRY and CDR2 SYGVKD. The CDR3 runs to 12 residues. The V gene lost 4 bases and the J gene lost 8 bases, with 11 bases spanning the gap. CDR3 residues: CAISGRAEEAFF. CDR3 coding DNA: TGTGCCATCAGTGGGAGGGCCGAAGAAGCTTTCTTT.

This clone was seen only once. J is TRBJ2-5 and V is TRBV9, with 14 bases aligning to TRBD2. The CDR3 totals 19 residues. The V gene's germline CDR1 is SGDLS and CDR2 YYNGEE. V trimming: 4 bases; J trimming: 4 bases; junction bases outside the gene matches: 15. CDR3 in DNA: TGTGCCAGCAGCCTGAGACCGGGACTAGCGGGAGCTGCGGCAGAGACCCAGTACTTC. Its protein is CASSLRPGLAGAAAETQYF. Full variable domain (remainder filled in from reference TRBV9 and TRBJ2-5): DSGVTQTPKHLITATGQRVTLRCSPRSGDLSVYWYQQSLDQGLQFLIQYYNGEERAKGNILERFSAQQFPDLHSELNLSSLELGDSALYFCASSLRPGLAGAAAETQYFGPGTRLLVL.

The rearrangement uses TRBV23-1 and TRBJ2-3, with a weak D call TRBD1 (6 bases). TRBV23-1 has ORF status, its function being uncertain. This CDR3 contains 13 residues. V was trimmed by 2 bases and J by 10 bases, leaving 13 bases between them. The CDR3 loop reads CASSQPQQGAQYF. The CDR3 nucleotides read TGCGCCAGCAGTCAACCCCAACAGGGTGCGCAGTATTTT.

The chain couples TRBV28 to TRBJ2-5, with 12 bases identical to TRBD1. The CDR3 consists of 14 residues. Losses at the gene ends were 2 bases for V and 14 bases for J; bases not matched to a gene: 9. In germline, CDR1 is MDHEN, CDR2 SYDVKM. CDR3 loop: CASSLREPGQGAYF. The CDR3 DNA sequence: TGTGCCAGCAGTTTAAGGGAACCGGGACAGGGGGCTTACTTC.

The V call is TRBV28, the J call TRBJ1-1, with 10 bases that match TRBD1. V lost 3 bases, J lost 4 bases, and 5 bases stayed unmatched. The CDR3 spans 15 residues. The germline CDR1 and CDR2 sequences are MDHEN and SYDVKM. The CDR3: CASSFPGQGPTEAFF. The CDR3 DNA reads as TGTGCCAGCAGTTTTCCGGGACAGGGGCCCACTGAAGCTTTCTTT.

Only one count was recorded for this clone. The V and J genes are TRBV4-3 and TRBJ2-6; D is ambiguous. The V gene's germline CDR1 is LGHNA and CDR2 YSLEER. This CDR3 comprises 14 residues. Trimming left V 3 bases short and J 0 bases short, with 3 bases between. The CDR3 protein is CASSQSSGANVLTF. CDR3 bases: TGCGCCAGCAGCCAGAGCTCTGGGGCCAACGTCCTGACTTTC.

The chain employs TRBV10-2 and TRBJ1-1; D not resolved. This CDR3 has 13 residues. CDR1 is WSHSY and CDR2 is SAAADI in the germline V gene. Trimming cost V 0 bases and J 4 bases, with 6 bases left between them. The CDR3 region is CASSESGGTEAFF. The CDR3, as DNA: TGCGCCAGCAGTGAGTCTGGTGGCACTGAAGCTTTCTTT.

The chain links TRBV7-8 to TRBJ1-1; D is perhaps TRBD1 (5 bases). The V end lost 2 bases, the J end lost 1 base, and 5 bases lay between the germline ends. The V gene's germline CDR1 is SGHVS and CDR2 FQNEAQ. The CDR3 has 13 residues. The CDR3 coding sequence is TGTGCCAGCAGCTTACAGGGGAACACTGAAGCTTTCTTT. Translation: CASSLQGNTEAFF. The variable domain in full, completed from reference TRBV7-8 and TRBJ1-1, reads GAGVSQSPRYKVAKRGQDVALRCDPISGHVSLFWYQQALGQGPEFLTYFQNEAQLDKSGLPSDRFFAERPEGSVSTLKIQRTQQEDSAVYLCASSLQGNTEAFFGQGTRLTVV.

This clone turned up a few times. The chain carries TRBV18 and TRBJ1-5; no definite D call. V gave up 3 bases and J gave up 2 bases, with 11 bases separating them. This CDR3 has 15 residues. Per germline, CDR1 KGHSH and CDR2 LQKENI. CDR3 nucleotides: TGTGCCAGCTCACCGAAGGGATGGGGCAATCAGCCCCAGCATTTT. Translating gives CASSPKGWGNQPQHF.

The rearrangement links TRBV11-2 to TRBJ2-4, with D hard to call. CDR3 length equals 15 residues. Germline V gene data show CDR1 as SGHAT and CDR2 as FQNNGV. V lost 3 bases and J lost 1, with 10 bases in between. The CDR3 reads CASSLIVRAKNIQYF. CDR3 in DNA: TGTGCCAGCAGCTTGATAGTGCGGGCCAAAAACATTCAGTACTTC.